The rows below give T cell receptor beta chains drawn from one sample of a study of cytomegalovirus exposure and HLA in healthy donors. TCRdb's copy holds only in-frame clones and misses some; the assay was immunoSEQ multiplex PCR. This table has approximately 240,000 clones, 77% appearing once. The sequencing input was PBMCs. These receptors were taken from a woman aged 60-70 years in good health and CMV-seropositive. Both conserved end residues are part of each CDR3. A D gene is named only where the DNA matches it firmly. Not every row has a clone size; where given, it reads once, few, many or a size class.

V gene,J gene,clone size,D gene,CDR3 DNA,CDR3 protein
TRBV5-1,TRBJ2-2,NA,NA,TGCGCCAGCAGTTCAGGGGTTATCGGGGAGCTGTTTTTT,CASSSGVIGELFF
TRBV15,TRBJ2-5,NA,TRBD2,TGTGCCACCAGCAGAGGGCTAGCGGGAGAGGAGACCCAGTACTTC,CATSRGLAGEETQYF
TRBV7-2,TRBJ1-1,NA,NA,TGTGCCAGCAGCTTATACGGACTAATGAACACTGAAGCTTTCTTT,CASSLYGLMNTEAFF
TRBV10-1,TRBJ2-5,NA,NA,TGCGCCAGCAGTGAGTCGAGGGGACAAGAGATCCAGTACTTC,CASSESRGQEIQYF
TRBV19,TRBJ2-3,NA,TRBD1,TGTGCCAGTAGAAAACAGGGGGCCGATAGTACGCAGTATTTT,CASRKQGADSTQYF
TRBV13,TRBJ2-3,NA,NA,TGTGCCAGCAGCTCGATTAGGGGGAGCACAGATACGCAGTATTTT,CASSSIRGSTDTQYF
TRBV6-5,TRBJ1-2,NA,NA,TGTGCCAGCAGTTTCACATCTAACTATGGCTACACCTTC,CASSFTSNYGYTF
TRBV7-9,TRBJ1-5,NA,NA,TGTGCCAGCAGCTTAGAAGGGGGCAATCAGCCCCAGCATTTT,CASSLEGGNQPQHF
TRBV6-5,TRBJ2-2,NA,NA,TGTGCCAGCAGTTACGGCAGGGCAGGGGAGCTGTTTTTT,CASSYGRAGELFF
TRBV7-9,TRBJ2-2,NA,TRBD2,TGTGCCAGCAGCCCCGTCCCCCTAGCGGGGGGTGACGGGGAGCTGTTTTTT,CASSPVPLAGGDGELFF
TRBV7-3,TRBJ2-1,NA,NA,TGTGCCAGCAGCCCTGGGGGGACCTACAATGAGCAGTTCTTC,CASSPGGTYNEQFF
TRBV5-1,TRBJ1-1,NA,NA,TGCGCCAGCAGCTTGGCAGATATGGGCAGGACTGAAGCTTTCTTT,CASSLADMGRTEAFF
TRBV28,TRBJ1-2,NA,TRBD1,TGTGCCAGCAGTTCGGGACAGGGGGCTAACTATGGCTACACCTTC,CASSSGQGANYGYTF
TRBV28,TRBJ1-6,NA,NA,TGTGCCAGCAGTTCAGGGCCCTATAATTCACCCCTCCACTTT,CASSSGPYNSPLHF
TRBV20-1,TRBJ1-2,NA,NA,TGCAGTGCTCGAAACTATGGCTGCACCTTC,CSARNYGCTF
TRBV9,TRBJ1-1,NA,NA,TGTGCCAGCAGCGTTTCGGGAGGGCGGACTGAAGCTTTCTTT,CASSVSGGRTEAFF
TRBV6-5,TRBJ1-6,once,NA,TGTGCCAGCAGTTACACGCCGGGAAATTCACCCCTCCACTTT,CASSYTPGNSPLHF
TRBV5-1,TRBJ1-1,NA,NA,TGCGCCAGCAGCTTGTTTTCGGGGGGCAGGGACACTGAAGCTTTCTTT,CASSLFSGGRDTEAFF
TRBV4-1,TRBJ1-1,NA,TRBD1,TGCGCCAGCAGCCGAGTCGAACAGGGGGCGCTTGGCACTGAAGCTTTCTTT,CASSRVEQGALGTEAFF
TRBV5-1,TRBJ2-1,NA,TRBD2,TGCGCCAGCAGCTTCCGGGGGGGCTCCAACAATGAGCAGTTCTTC,CASSFRGGSNNEQFF
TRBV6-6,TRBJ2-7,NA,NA,TGTGCCAGCAGTTACAATGCAGGGACTCTACCCTACGAGCAGTACTTC,CASSYNAGTLPYEQYF
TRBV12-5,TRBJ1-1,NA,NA,TGTGCTAGTGGTTTGATGGGAGCCGGCACTGAAGCTTTCTTT,CASGLMGAGTEAFF
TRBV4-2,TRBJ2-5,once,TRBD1,TGTGCCAGCAGCCATGGACAGGGGCAAGAGACCCAGTACTTC,CASSHGQGQETQYF
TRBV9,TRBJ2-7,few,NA,TGTGCCAGCAGCGTAGGTAGCGGTTCCTACGAGCAGTACTTC,CASSVGSGSYEQYF
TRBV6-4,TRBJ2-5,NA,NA,TGTGCCACGCCGAGCGGGCCACAAGAGACCCAGTACTTC,CATPSGPQETQYF
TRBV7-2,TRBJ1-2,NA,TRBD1,TGTGCCAGCAGCCCCATGGGGACAGGGACTGGCTACACCTTC,CASSPMGTGTGYTF
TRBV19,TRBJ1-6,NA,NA,TGTGCCAGTAGTATGCACGACGGGGGGTCACCCCTCCACTTT,CASSMHDGGSPLHF
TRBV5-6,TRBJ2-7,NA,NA,TGTGCCAGCAGCTTGGATCGACGCGGTAGCGGTTCCTACGAGCAGTACTTC,CASSLDRRGSGSYEQYF
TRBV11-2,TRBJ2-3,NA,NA,TGTGCCAGCAGCTTAAACCCGGGTGGAGATACGCAGTATTTT,CASSLNPGGDTQYF
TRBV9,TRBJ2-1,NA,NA,TGTGCCAGCAGCACTCTAGAATTGGGTGAGCAGTTCTTC,CASSTLELGEQFF
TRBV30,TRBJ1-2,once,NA,TGTGCCTGGAGGATCGGGGGGGGAAGGAGCTACACCTTC,CAWRIGGGRSYTF
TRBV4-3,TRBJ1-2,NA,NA,TGCGCCAGCAGCCAAGATCCACAGGGCAACTATGGCTACACCTTC,CASSQDPQGNYGYTF
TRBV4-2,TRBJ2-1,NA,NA,TGTGCCAGCAGCCAAGCCTATCAGGGGCTCAATGAGCAGTTCTTC,CASSQAYQGLNEQFF
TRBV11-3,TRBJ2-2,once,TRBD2,TGTGCCAGCAGCCCAGGGACTAGCGGGACCGGGGAGCTGTTTTTT,CASSPGTSGTGELFF
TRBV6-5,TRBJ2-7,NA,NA,TGTGCCAGCACCCAGGCAGGCGTTAGCTCCTACGAGCAGTACTTC,CASTQAGVSSYEQYF
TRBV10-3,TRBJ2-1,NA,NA,TGTGCCATAGTAGCGGAGGTCTACAATGAGCAGTTCTTC,CAIVAEVYNEQFF
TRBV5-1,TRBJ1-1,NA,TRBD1,TGCGCCAGCAGCTCGTTGGACAGGGGGGGCACTGAAGCTTTCTTT,CASSSLDRGGTEAFF
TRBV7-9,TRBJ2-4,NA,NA,TGTGCCAGCAGTCCCAGGGGGACTAGACAGAACATTCAGTACTTC,CASSPRGTRQNIQYF
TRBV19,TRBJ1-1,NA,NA,TGTGCCAGTAGTATGAGACAGAACACTGAAGCTTTCTTT,CASSMRQNTEAFF